This is a list of T cell receptor beta chains from one sample in a study of blood T cells in healthy people across ages. Each CDR3 protein gets one entry after TCRdb re-called the 5' RACE reads with MiXCR. The table includes about 800,000 distinct CDR3 sequences, approximately 25% detected once. These data were likewise used in another study, on T cells of mothers and their children.

Specimen: blood. Source of these receptors: a boy aged 5-17 years in good health. Both conserved end residues are part of each CDR3. Fields, in order: J gene, clone size, D gene, V gene, CDR3 protein, CDR3 DNA. D genes are given only for firm matches. Clone size is not always given. Where it is, it says once, few, many or a class for expanded clones.

TRBJ1-2 | - | TRBD1 | TRBV19 | CASVGQVPYGYTF | TGTGCCAGTGTGGGACAGGTCCCTTATGGCTACACCTTC
TRBJ2-1 | - | - | TRBV21-1 | CASSHSHLGRERSYNEQFF | TGTGCCAGCAGCCACTCGCACCTAGGGCGGGAGCGATCCTACAATGAGCAGTTCTTC
TRBJ2-7 | few | TRBD2 | TRBV4-3 | CASSQELAGGWGEQYF | TGCGCCAGCAGCCAAGAACTAGCGGGAGGCTGGGGCGAGCAGTACTTC
TRBJ2-2 | - | TRBD1 | TRBV9 | CASSAGDPGQDYTGELFF | TGTGCCAGCAGCGCCGGAGATCCGGGACAGGACTACACCGGGGAGCTGTTTTTT
TRBJ1-4 | few | - | TRBV29-1 | CSVDGEDEKLFF | TGCAGCGTTGACGGGGAGGATGAAAAACTGTTTTTT
TRBJ2-7 | few | - | TRBV5-1 | CASSLEGPTAYEQYF | TGCGCCAGCAGCTTGGAGGGCCCCACCGCCTACGAGCAGTACTTC
TRBJ1-4 | - | - | TRBV28 | CASRQGTEKLFF | TGTGCCAGCAGGCAGGGGACGGAAAAACTGTTTTTT
TRBJ2-1 | once | TRBD1 | TRBV20-1 | CSARPTGDPLNEQFF | TGCAGTGCTAGACCTACAGGGGATCCCCTCAATGAGCAGTTCTTC
TRBJ2-3 | few | TRBD2 | TRBV14 | CASSQEGLAAITDTQYF | TGTGCCAGCAGCCAAGAGGGACTAGCGGCCATCACAGATACGCAGTATTTT
TRBJ2-6 | few | - | TRBV6-5 | CASGYSMSSGANVLTF | TGTGCCAGCGGTTACTCGATGAGCTCTGGGGCCAACGTCCTGACTTTC
TRBJ2-5 | - | TRBD1 | TRBV7-3 | CASSLWDSPRETQYF | TGTGCCAGCAGCTTGTGGGACAGCCCCAGGGAGACCCAGTACTTC
TRBJ2-7 | - | TRBD1 | TRBV28 | CASTNRDRVREQYF | TGTGCCAGCACGAACCGGGACAGGGTGCGCGAGCAGTACTTC
TRBJ1-1 | - | - | TRBV6-2/TRBV6-3 | CASSDPLGAFF | TGTGCCAGCAGCGACCCCCTTGGGGCTTTCTTT
TRBJ2-7 | - | - | TRBV4-3 | CASSQDQDGAYEQYF | TGCGCCAGCAGCCAAGACCAAGATGGGGCCTACGAGCAGTACTTC
TRBJ2-4 | - | TRBD1 | TRBV28 | CASSLGQGAMNF | TGTGCCAGCAGTTTAGGACAGGGGGCGATGAACTTC
TRBJ2-7 | few | - | TRBV6-1 | CAGRFCEQYF | TGTGCCGGGCGTTTTTGCGAGCAGTACTTC
TRBJ2-1 | few | - | TRBV9 | CASSPHSLSSYNEQFF | TGTGCCAGCAGTCCCCACAGCTTGAGCTCCTACAATGAGCAGTTCTTC
TRBJ2-1 | - | TRBD2 | TRBV4-1 | CASRNAGGQNYNEQFF | TGCGCCAGCAGAAACGCGGGAGGGCAAAATTACAATGAGCAGTTCTTC
TRBJ2-7 | - | TRBD2 | TRBV6-2/TRBV6-3 | CASRLGGARYEQYF | TGTGCCAGCAGGCTCGGGGGGGCCAGGTACGAGCAGTACTTC
TRBJ2-1 | - | - | TRBV7-8 | CASSLGLGQFF | TGTGCCAGCAGCTTGGGCCTTGGGCAGTTCTTC
TRBJ2-5 | - | TRBD2 | TRBV27 | CASSPGLVLETQYF | TGTGCCAGCAGCCCGGGACTAGTCTTGGAGACCCAGTACTTC
TRBJ2-5 | - | - | TRBV12-3/TRBV12-4 | CASSRQFKETQYF | TGTGCCAGCAGTCGACAGTTTAAAGAGACCCAGTACTTC
TRBJ2-5 | - | - | TRBV6-5 | CASSPLEGTQETQYF | TGTGCCAGCAGCCCCTTGGAGGGAACCCAAGAGACCCAGTACTTC
TRBJ2-1 | few | TRBD1 | TRBV10-3 | CAISDFQGALGNEQFF | TGTGCCATCAGTGATTTCCAGGGGGCGCTTGGCAATGAGCAGTTCTTC
TRBJ2-7 | few | TRBD1 | TRBV11-1 | CASSLYLDRGFDEQYF | TGTGCCAGCAGCTTATATTTGGACAGGGGGTTCGACGAGCAGTACTTC
TRBJ2-1 | - | - | TRBV7-2 | CASSLGLGGLYNEQFF | TGTGCCAGCAGCTTAGGTTTGGGGGGCCTCTACAATGAGCAGTTCTTC
TRBJ2-7 | - | - | TRBV27 | CASSFSSGTSYYEQYF | TGTGCCAGCAGTTTTTCGTCTGGGACTTCCTACTACGAGCAGTACTTC
TRBJ1-2 | few | TRBD1 | TRBV5-1 | CASSLGTGPANYGYTF | TGCGCCAGCAGCCTAGGGACAGGGCCAGCTAACTATGGCTACACCTTC
TRBJ1-1 | few | - | TRBV27 | CASRAGGLTEAFF | TGTGCCAGCAGGGCGGGGGGGCTCACTGAAGCTTTCTTT
TRBJ1-1 | - | - | TRBV20-1 | CSARLRGGGTEAFF | TGCAGTGCTAGGCTTAGGGGTGGGGGAACTGAAGCTTTCTTT
TRBJ2-5 | few | TRBD2 | TRBV10-3 | CAISVSGGPQETQYF | TGTGCCATCAGTGTTAGCGGGGGGCCCCAAGAGACCCAGTACTTC
TRBJ2-5 | few | - | TRBV21-1 | CASSNGEVREQYF | TGTGCCAGCAGCAATGGCGAGGTGAGGGAGCAGTACTTC
TRBJ2-1 | - | TRBD2 | TRBV7-8 | CASSWTSGTYNEQFF | TGTGCCAGCAGCTGGACTAGCGGGACCTACAATGAGCAGTTCTTC
TRBJ1-2 | - | - | TRBV29-1 | CSVVGGVEDGYTF | TGCAGCGTTGTAGGAGGGGTAGAGGATGGCTACACCTTC
TRBJ2-1 | - | - | TRBV5-6 | CASSLGDLSSYNEQFF | TGTGCCAGCAGCTTAGGGGACCTGAGCTCCTACAATGAGCAGTTCTTC
TRBJ2-2 | few | - | TRBV4-3 | CASSQDKGGITGELFF | TGCGCCAGCAGCCAAGATAAGGGGGGCATTACCGGGGAGCTGTTTTTT